The rows below give T cell receptor beta chains drawn from one sample of a study of blood T cells in healthy people across ages. TCRdb re-analysed the 5' RACE reads in MiXCR, keeping a single row per CDR3 protein. The profile shows about 640,000 distinct CDR3 sequences, approximately 30% of them singletons. The sequencing input was blood. The receptors shown here come from a woman over 75 in good health. Each CDR3 is given with its conserved first and last residue. A D gene is named only where the DNA matches it firmly. Clone size, where shown, is once, few, many, or a class for clones that have expanded.

J gene,V gene,D gene,clone size,CDR3 DNA,CDR3 protein
TRBJ1-5,TRBV20-1,.,many,TGCAGTGCTAGTTTCGGCATCCAGCCCCAGCATTTT,CSASFGIQPQHF
TRBJ2-5,TRBV13,TRBD1,.,TGTGCCAGCAGCCCAGGGGGCGCACACGAGACCCAGTACTTC,CASSPGGAHETQYF
TRBJ1-2,TRBV20-1,.,many,TGCAGTGCTAGAGTGCCAGGGAACTATGGCTACACCTTC,CSARVPGNYGYTF
TRBJ2-3,TRBV6-5,.,many,TGTGCCAGCAGTTACCCGACCGGGGAAATGTATTTT,CASSYPTGEMYF
TRBJ2-5,TRBV20-1,.,.,TGCAGTGCTAGAGAATGGCGGGACCAAGAGACCCAGTACTTC,CSAREWRDQETQYF
TRBJ2-7,TRBV6-1,.,.,TGTGCCAGCACCCGAACTGGGGTCTCCTACGAGCAGTACTTC,CASTRTGVSYEQYF
TRBJ2-4,TRBV5-1,.,.,TGCGCCAGCAGCCCGGACTCGGGGAGAGTCATTCAGTACTTC,CASSPDSGRVIQYF
TRBJ1-4,TRBV4-2,.,.,TGTGCCAGCAGCCAAGTTCATGGGACTAATGAAAAACGGTTTTTT,CASSQVHGTNEKRFF
TRBJ2-1,TRBV5-1,.,many,TGCGCCAGCAGCTCTGGGCAGCACCCCTACAATGAGCAGTTCTTC,CASSSGQHPYNEQFF
TRBJ1-1,TRBV15,.,few,TGTGCCACCAGCAGAGATGGGGGACCGAATAGGGCTTTCTTT,CATSRDGGPNRAFF
TRBJ2-7,TRBV15,.,many,TGTGCCACCAGTACCGGGACTTCCTACGAGCAGTACTTC,CATSTGTSYEQYF
TRBJ2-7,TRBV28,TRBD1,.,TGTGCCGCTCGGACAGGGTCGGTCCACTCCTACGAGCAGTACTTC,CAARTGSVHSYEQYF
TRBJ2-3,TRBV5-1,TRBD1,.,TGCGCCAGCAGCCCACAGGGGGCGATTATAGATACGCAGTATTTT,CASSPQGAIIDTQYF
TRBJ2-1,TRBV12-3/TRBV12-4,.,.,TGTGCCAGCGGAGGTGGCGCTCAGAGCTCCTACAATGAGCAGTTCTTC,CASGGGAQSSYNEQFF
TRBJ1-5,TRBV12-3/TRBV12-4,.,.,TGTGCCAGCAGTACCGGGGTAAAGGGGCAGCCCCAGCATTTT,CASSTGVKGQPQHF
TRBJ2-5,TRBV20-1,.,.,TGCAGGGCGTCGGGACAACAAGAGACCCAGTACTTC,CRASGQQETQYF
TRBJ1-2,TRBV6-6,.,.,TGTGCCAGTACCACGAGCCCCAGGGATAACGGCTACACCTTC,CASTTSPRDNGYTF
TRBJ2-3,TRBV5-6,.,many,TGTGCCAGCAGCTTGGCGGGCCACTCTAGCACAGATACGCAGTATTTT,CASSLAGHSSTDTQYF
TRBJ2-7,TRBV5-1,TRBD1,.,TGCGCCGGCAGACAGGGCTACGAGCAGTACTTC,CAGRQGYEQYF
TRBJ2-1,TRBV28,.,many,TGTGCCAGCAGTTTACCCCCGGGGGCGTACAATGAGCAGTTCTTC,CASSLPPGAYNEQFF
TRBJ1-2,TRBV30,TRBD1,.,TGTGCCTGGAGGGCAGGGGGCTACAGCTATGGCTACACCTTC,CAWRAGGYSYGYTF
TRBJ2-1,TRBV29-1,TRBD1,many,TGCAGCGCCGGGGGACAGGCAGGTGAGCAGTTCTTC,CSAGGQAGEQFF
TRBJ1-2,TRBV5-5,.,few,TGTGCCAGCAGCTTAAGTTATATGGATGGCTACACCTTC,CASSLSYMDGYTF
TRBJ2-2,TRBV7-2,.,many,TGTGCCAGCAGCTTATTACGGAACACCGGGGAGCTGTTTTTT,CASSLLRNTGELFF
TRBJ2-5,TRBV15,TRBD2,.,TGTGCCACCAGCCTGAGGACGAGCGGGGGAGGAGATACGCCGTACTTC,CATSLRTSGGGDTPYF
TRBJ2-4,TRBV7-9,TRBD2,.,TGTGCCAGCACCCCAGGGACTAGCGGGAGGCTGGGGGCCAAAAACATTCAGTACTTC,CASTPGTSGRLGAKNIQYF
TRBJ1-6,TRBV21-1,.,few,TGTGCCAGCAGCAATGTGTGGGAAAGAAGCTCCTATAATTCACCCCTCCACTTT,CASSNVWERSSYNSPLHF
TRBJ2-7,TRBV7-9,TRBD1,.,TGTGCCAGCGCGCCAGGGGGATACGAGCAGTACTTC,CASAPGGYEQYF
TRBJ2-3,TRBV6-1,TRBD2,.,TGTGCCAGCAGCGTCACTAGCGGGGGGCCGAGGGAGACGCAGTATTTT,CASSVTSGGPRETQYF
TRBJ2-6,TRBV20-1,TRBD2,many,TGCAGTGCTCCCAAAAGACTAGCGGGGGGGCCGCCTGGGGCCAACGTCCTGACTTTC,CSAPKRLAGGPPGANVLTF
TRBJ2-3,TRBV30,.,.,TGTGCCTCGAGGATCCTCGGAGGAGATACGCAGTATTTT,CASRILGGDTQYF
TRBJ2-7,TRBV12-3/TRBV12-4,.,many,TGTGCCAGCAGTTTAGACCCGGCGGAAGCCTACGAGCAGTACTTC,CASSLDPAEAYEQYF
TRBJ2-5,TRBV7-6,TRBD2,few,TGTGCCAGCAGCTTAGAAACGCGGGGGGGCGGTGAGCAGTACTTC,CASSLETRGGGEQYF
TRBJ2-1,TRBV4-1,TRBD2,many,TGCGCCAGCCAGCAGGCTAGCGGGGACTGGAATGAGCAGTTCTTC,CASQQASGDWNEQFF
TRBJ2-5,TRBV12-3/TRBV12-4,.,few,TGTGCCAGCAGTTCATCAGGGTCAGAGACCCAGTACTTC,CASSSSGSETQYF
TRBJ2-5,TRBV29-1,TRBD1,once,TGCAGCGTTGAAGATCCCAACAGGGGGGAGCAGTACTTC,CSVEDPNRGEQYF
TRBJ2-5,TRBV25-1,.,many,TGTGCCAGCAGCCACGGGATTCTACAAGAGACCCAGTACTTC,CASSHGILQETQYF
TRBJ1-2,TRBV7-2,TRBD1,many,TGTGCCAGCAGTCGGGGACAGGGGGCGGGTGGCTACACCTTC,CASSRGQGAGGYTF
TRBJ2-3,TRBV4-1,TRBD2,many,TGCGCCAGCAGCCAAGAGCGTAGCGGGGCCCTCGATACGCAGTATTTT,CASSQERSGALDTQYF
TRBJ1-4,TRBV6-2/TRBV6-3,TRBD1,few,TGTGCCAGCAGTTCCGTGGACAGGGGTGCTGAAAAACTGTTTTTT,CASSSVDRGAEKLFF
TRBJ2-7,TRBV29-1,.,.,TGCAGCGTGCGGACCCCGGGTGAATACGAGCAGTACTTC,CSVRTPGEYEQYF
TRBJ1-2,TRBV29-1,.,.,TGCAGCGTACGGGGGATCTATGGCTACACCTTC,CSVRGIYGYTF
TRBJ1-3,TRBV2,.,few,TGTGCCAGCAGTCGACAGGGAAACACCATATATTTT,CASSRQGNTIYF
TRBJ2-7,TRBV11-2,TRBD2,.,TGTGCCAGCAGCTTAGGGGTAGCGGGGGGACCCTCGGATGAGCAGTACTTC,CASSLGVAGGPSDEQYF
TRBJ1-1,TRBV27,.,many,TGTGCCAGCAGTTATCGTAGAAACACTGAAGCTTTCTTT,CASSYRRNTEAFF
TRBJ2-7,TRBV6-5,TRBD2,many,TGTGCCAGCACCGATCTAGCGGGGGATTACGAGCAGTACTTC,CASTDLAGDYEQYF
TRBJ2-7,TRBV27,.,many,TGTGCCAGCAGTGCCAGACAGGGTATGGGGGGCGAGCAGTACTTC,CASSARQGMGGEQYF
TRBJ2-7,TRBV3-1,.,.,TGTGCCAGCAGCTCTCTTCAATACGAGCAGTACTTC,CASSSLQYEQYF
TRBJ1-1,TRBV29-1,TRBD1,.,TGCAGCGTTGGAGAGACAGGGGGCACTGAAGCTTTCTTT,CSVGETGGTEAFF
TRBJ2-1,TRBV9,.,many,TGTGCCAGCAGCGCCGAGGGGCTAGCCTACAATGAGCAGTTCTTC,CASSAEGLAYNEQFF
TRBJ1-1,TRBV5-1,.,.,TGCGCCAGCAGCTTGGGTCTTATAAGACAGTTCAACACTGAAGCTTTCTTT,CASSLGLIRQFNTEAFF
TRBJ2-3,TRBV7-3,TRBD2,many,TGTGCCAGCAGCTTAACCCCCGGAGTAGCGGGGGGGACAGATACGCAGTATTTT,CASSLTPGVAGGTDTQYF
TRBJ2-2,TRBV7-7,.,few,TGTGCCAGCAGCTATCGACTGAACACCGGGGAGCTGTTTTTT,CASSYRLNTGELFF
TRBJ2-3,TRBV9,.,many,TGTGCCAGCAGCACCAGTGATCGTCCGGGTACGCAGTATTTT,CASSTSDRPGTQYF